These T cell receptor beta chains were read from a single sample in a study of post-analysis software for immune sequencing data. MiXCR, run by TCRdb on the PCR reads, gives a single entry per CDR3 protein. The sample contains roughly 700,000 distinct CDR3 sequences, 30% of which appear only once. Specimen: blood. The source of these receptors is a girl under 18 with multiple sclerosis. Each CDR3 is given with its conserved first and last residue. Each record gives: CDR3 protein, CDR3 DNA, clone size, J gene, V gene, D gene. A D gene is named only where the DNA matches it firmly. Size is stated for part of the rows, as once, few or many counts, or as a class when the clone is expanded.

CDR3aa: CASSPRTGGLAEAFF; CDR3nt: TGCGCCAGCAGCCCACGGACAGGGGGTCTTGCTGAAGCTTTCTTT; abundance: .; j_gene: TRBJ1-1; v_gene: TRBV5-1; d_gene: TRBD1
CDR3aa: CSVRGTGAYEQYF; CDR3nt: TGCAGCGTTCGAGGGACAGGGGCCTACGAGCAGTACTTC; abundance: .; j_gene: TRBJ2-7; v_gene: TRBV29-1; d_gene: TRBD1
CDR3aa: CASTSREGSTEAFF; CDR3nt: TGTGCCAGCACCTCACGCGAAGGGAGCACTGAAGCTTTCTTT; abundance: .; j_gene: TRBJ1-1; v_gene: TRBV12-3/TRBV12-4; d_gene: .
CDR3aa: CASRAGTSGGVYNEQFF; CDR3nt: TGCGCCAGCAGGGCAGGGACTAGCGGGGGGGTATACAATGAGCAGTTCTTC; abundance: few; j_gene: TRBJ2-1; v_gene: TRBV5-1; d_gene: TRBD2
CDR3aa: CASSLAGLVFSYNEQFF; CDR3nt: TGCGCCAGCAGCTTGGCCGGCCTAGTATTCTCCTACAATGAGCAGTTCTTC; abundance: few; j_gene: TRBJ2-1; v_gene: TRBV5-1; d_gene: .
CDR3aa: CASSLEEGYYGYTF; CDR3nt: TGCGCCAGCAGCTTGGAGGAGGGCTACTATGGCTACACCTTC; abundance: .; j_gene: TRBJ1-2; v_gene: TRBV5-1; d_gene: .
CDR3aa: CSATSTGGFSYEQYF; CDR3nt: TGCAGTGCCACCTCAACAGGGGGATTCTCCTACGAGCAGTACTTC; abundance: .; j_gene: TRBJ2-7; v_gene: TRBV20-1; d_gene: TRBD1
CDR3aa: CSVSGTEYPKNIQYF; CDR3nt: TGCAGCGTTTCCGGGACAGAGTACCCCAAAAACATTCAGTACTTC; abundance: many; j_gene: TRBJ2-4; v_gene: TRBV29-1; d_gene: TRBD1
CDR3aa: CASRRSGQSWASSYNEQFF; CDR3nt: TGTGCCAGTAGGCGATCTGGGCAGTCGTGGGCTAGCTCCTACAATGAGCAGTTCTTC; abundance: few; j_gene: TRBJ2-1; v_gene: TRBV19; d_gene: .
CDR3aa: CASSEGGTEAGYGYTF; CDR3nt: TGTGCCAGCAGTGAGGGGGGGACCGAAGCCGGCTATGGCTACACCTTC; abundance: .; j_gene: TRBJ1-2; v_gene: TRBV2; d_gene: .
CDR3aa: CASSNRRQGPNSGANVRTF; CDR3nt: TGCGCCAGCAGCAACAGAAGACAGGGACCAAACTCTGGGGCCAACGTCCGGACTTTC; abundance: .; j_gene: TRBJ2-6; v_gene: TRBV5-1; d_gene: TRBD1
CDR3aa: CASSPRDRTANYGYTF; CDR3nt: TGCGCCAGCAGCCCCCGGGACAGGACAGCTAACTATGGCTACACCTTC; abundance: .; j_gene: TRBJ1-2; v_gene: TRBV5-1; d_gene: TRBD1
CDR3aa: CAIREDRALGEQYF; CDR3nt: TGTGCCATCAGGGAGGACAGGGCTCTGGGGGAGCAGTACTTC; abundance: .; j_gene: TRBJ2-7; v_gene: TRBV10-3; d_gene: TRBD1
CDR3aa: CSARDMSGLAGENEQFF; CDR3nt: TGCAGTGCTAGAGATATGAGCGGACTAGCGGGAGAGAATGAGCAGTTCTTC; abundance: .; j_gene: TRBJ2-1; v_gene: TRBV20-1; d_gene: TRBD2
CDR3aa: CASSVYLQGPGELFF; CDR3nt: TGCGCCAGCAGCGTCTACCTACAGGGGCCCGGGGAGCTGTTTTTT; abundance: few; j_gene: TRBJ2-2; v_gene: TRBV5-1; d_gene: TRBD1
CDR3aa: CASSLRGGGSGANVLTF; CDR3nt: TGTGCCAGCAGCTTAAGGGGGGGTGGCTCTGGGGCCAACGTCCTGACTTTC; abundance: .; j_gene: TRBJ2-6; v_gene: TRBV11-2; d_gene: .
CDR3aa: CASSFMGNREETQYF; CDR3nt: TGTGCCAGCAGCTTTATGGGAAACCGGGAAGAGACCCAGTACTTC; abundance: .; j_gene: TRBJ2-5; v_gene: TRBV11-2; d_gene: .
CDR3aa: CASSLLRGGLSYEQYF; CDR3nt: TGTGCCAGCAGTTTATTGCGGGGAGGCCTCTCCTACGAGCAGTACTTC; abundance: few; j_gene: TRBJ2-7; v_gene: TRBV28; d_gene: .
CDR3aa: CASNPAGGSGASVLTF; CDR3nt: TGTGCCAGCAACCCCGCCGGGGGATCTGGGGCCAGCGTCCTGACTTTC; abundance: .; j_gene: TRBJ2-6; v_gene: TRBV12-3/TRBV12-4; d_gene: .
CDR3aa: CASSSVTRGYNEQFF; CDR3nt: TGTGCCAGCAGTTCGGTGACTAGGGGCTACAATGAGCAGTTCTTC; abundance: once; j_gene: TRBJ2-1; v_gene: TRBV28; d_gene: .
CDR3aa: CASSRGRGTSYGYTF; CDR3nt: TGTGCCAGCAGCCGGGGAAGGGGGACAAGCTATGGCTACACCTTC; abundance: .; j_gene: TRBJ1-2; v_gene: TRBV3-1; d_gene: .
CDR3aa: CASSQDGRGAANTGELFF; CDR3nt: TGCGCCAGCAGCCAAGATGGGAGGGGGGCAGCAAACACCGGGGAGCTGTTTTTT; abundance: .; j_gene: TRBJ2-2; v_gene: TRBV4-3; d_gene: .
CDR3aa: CASRVGEGGVPETQYF; CDR3nt: TGTGCCAGCAGGGTGGGGGAGGGGGGAGTCCCAGAGACCCAGTACTTC; abundance: .; j_gene: TRBJ2-5; v_gene: TRBV12-3/TRBV12-4; d_gene: .
CDR3aa: CSAAIQDNQYF; CDR3nt: TGCAGTGCCGCTATACAGGACAATCAGTACTTC; abundance: .; j_gene: TRBJ2-4; v_gene: TRBV20-1; d_gene: .
CDR3aa: CASTEGLLDSPLHF; CDR3nt: TGTGCCAGCACCGAGGGACTGCTAGATTCACCCCTCCACTTT; abundance: few; j_gene: TRBJ1-6; v_gene: TRBV9; d_gene: .
CDR3aa: CASSYSASGGTDTQYF; CDR3nt: TGTGCCAGCAGTTACTCCGCTAGCGGGGGAACAGATACGCAGTATTTT; abundance: few; j_gene: TRBJ2-3; v_gene: TRBV6-6; d_gene: TRBD2
CDR3aa: CASFPGGGFETQYF; CDR3nt: TGCGCCAGCTTCCCCGGGGGGGGCTTTGAGACCCAGTACTTC; abundance: .; j_gene: TRBJ2-5; v_gene: TRBV5-1; d_gene: TRBD2
CDR3aa: CASMINTGEARETQYF; CDR3nt: TGTGCCAGCATGATAAATACAGGGGAGGCGAGGGAGACCCAGTACTTC; abundance: .; j_gene: TRBJ2-5; v_gene: TRBV6-5; d_gene: .